Listed below are T cell receptor beta chains from one sample, sequenced in a study of cytomegalovirus exposure and HLA in healthy donors. The protocol was immunoSEQ multiplex PCR, while the TCRdb copy is restricted to in-frame clones and leaves out a portion. The sample shows 80,000 to 95,000 clones, about 89% of them seen only once. The specimen was PBMCs. Receptor source: a young man in good health and CMV-seropositive. Both conserved end residues are part of each CDR3. Fields, in order: clone size, J gene, D gene, V gene, CDR3 DNA, CDR3 protein. D genes are given only for firm matches. Only part of the rows carry a size: once, few, many, or a class if the clone is expanded.

clone size: NA; J gene: TRBJ2-2; D gene: NA; V gene: TRBV11-2; CDR3 DNA: TGTGCCAGCAGCTTAGACGCGGGAACTACGAACACCGGGGAGCTGTTTTTT; CDR3 protein: CASSLDAGTTNTGELFF
clone size: NA; J gene: TRBJ2-6; D gene: TRBD2; V gene: TRBV30; CDR3 DNA: TGTGCCTGGAGTGTACGAGGCGGGGGCTCTGGGGCCAACGTCCTGACTTTC; CDR3 protein: CAWSVRGGGSGANVLTF
clone size: few; J gene: TRBJ2-1; D gene: TRBD2; V gene: TRBV19; CDR3 DNA: TGTGCCAGTAGTAGGCGGGAGGCTCTCAATGAGCAGTTCTTC; CDR3 protein: CASSRREALNEQFF
clone size: NA; J gene: TRBJ2-7; D gene: NA; V gene: TRBV6-5; CDR3 DNA: TGTGCCAGCAGTTACCCCCACAGCCCCTCCGAGCAGTACTTC; CDR3 protein: CASSYPHSPSEQYF
clone size: once; J gene: TRBJ2-7; D gene: TRBD2; V gene: TRBV28; CDR3 DNA: TGTGCCAGCAGTTTGGGACTAGCGGCGGTCTTCTCCTACGAGCAGTACTTC; CDR3 protein: CASSLGLAAVFSYEQYF
clone size: NA; J gene: TRBJ2-7; D gene: NA; V gene: TRBV4-1; CDR3 DNA: TGCGCCAGCAGCCAAGCCGGGATTGACTACGAGCAGTACTTC; CDR3 protein: CASSQAGIDYEQYF
clone size: NA; J gene: TRBJ2-7; D gene: TRBD1; V gene: TRBV6-1; CDR3 DNA: TGTGCCGGCGGACAGGGCCAATCCTACGAGCAGTACTTC; CDR3 protein: CAGGQGQSYEQYF
clone size: NA; J gene: TRBJ2-1; D gene: TRBD1; V gene: TRBV5-1; CDR3 DNA: TGCGCCAGCAGCTTGGTAGTTTTGGGACAGGGGGCTGATGAGCAGTTCTTC; CDR3 protein: CASSLVVLGQGADEQFF
clone size: NA; J gene: TRBJ2-5; D gene: TRBD2; V gene: TRBV6-1; CDR3 DNA: TGTGCCAGCAGTGACGCGACTAGCGGGAGGTTGGGAGAGACCCAGTACTTC; CDR3 protein: CASSDATSGRLGETQYF
clone size: NA; J gene: TRBJ2-5; D gene: TRBD2; V gene: TRBV7-9; CDR3 DNA: TGTGCCAGCAGCCCCGGGACTAGCGGGAACCAAGAGACCCAGTACTTC; CDR3 protein: CASSPGTSGNQETQYF
clone size: NA; J gene: TRBJ1-5; D gene: TRBD1; V gene: TRBV6-1; CDR3 DNA: TGTGCCAGCAGTGCCCAGGGGACAGGCCAGCCCCAGCATTTT; CDR3 protein: CASSAQGTGQPQHF
clone size: NA; J gene: TRBJ2-1; D gene: NA; V gene: TRBV7-9; CDR3 DNA: TGTGCCAGCAGCATAACTCACAATGAGCAGTTCTTC; CDR3 protein: CASSITHNEQFF
clone size: NA; J gene: TRBJ1-1; D gene: TRBD1; V gene: TRBV27; CDR3 DNA: TGTGCCAGCAGTACCCGGGTCTGGGACAGTCAGAACACTGAAGCTTTCTTT; CDR3 protein: CASSTRVWDSQNTEAFF